This entry features one TCR beta chain sequence. What it binds is not known. Each sample yielded at least 6 million isolated PBMCs. For the second PCR, which ran for 7 to 11 cycles, a sample-barcoded 5' primer and a J-beta primer mix were used. Each cDNA molecule received a tag from a template-switch adaptor that had 12 random nucleotides. TCRdb fed the 5' RACE reads into MiXCR, producing one record per CDR3 protein. Here the sample spans approximately 780,000 distinct CDR3 sequences, 20% to 30% being singletons. The sample is drawn from a study of blood T cells in healthy people across ages. Study-level results: A strong correlation was found between TCR beta diversity and the percentage of naive T cells. Unsorted PBMC material precluded a definitive naive versus antigen-experienced comparison.

The CDR3 totals 13 residues. Trimming cost V 3 bases and J 9 bases, with 12 bases left between them. This same sample was also taken into another study, of T cells of mothers and their children.

Sequenced sample: blood. V is TRBV12-3 or TRBV12-4 and J is TRBJ1-5; possible D gene TRBD1, 5 bases. This clonotype originated in a boy between 10 and 17 years old in good health. For the CDR3, the DNA is TGTGCCAGCAGTTTCGGGGCAAGAGGGCCCCAGCATTTT. Its protein is CASSFGARGPQHF.